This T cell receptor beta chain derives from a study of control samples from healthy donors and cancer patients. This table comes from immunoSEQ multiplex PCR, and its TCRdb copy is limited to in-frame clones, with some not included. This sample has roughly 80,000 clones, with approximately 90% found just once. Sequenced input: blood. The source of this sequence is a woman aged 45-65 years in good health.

The CDR3 spells CASSAPGLATYEQYF. DNA for the CDR3: TGTGCCAGCAGTGCCCCGGGACTAGCCACCTACGAGCAGTACTTC. The V and J genes are TRBV28 and TRBJ2-7; the match to TRBD2 covers 9 bases. The V gene's germline CDR1 is MDHEN and CDR2 SYDVKM. V lost 5 bases to trimming and J lost 2 bases; unmatched junction nucleotides: 7. The CDR3 loop spans 15 amino acids.